The rows below give T cell receptor beta chains drawn from one sample of a study of T cell responses to AZD1222 COVID-19 vaccine. TCRdb's copy holds only in-frame clones and misses some; the assay was immunoSEQ multiplex PCR. The repertoire holds about 180,000 clones, with about 86% as singletons. Sequencing was performed on peripheral blood, taken on day 0 of AZD1222 vaccination. The source of these receptors is an adult in good health. Each CDR3 is given with its conserved first and last residue. D genes are given only for firm matches. Clone size appears in some rows only: once, few, many, or a class for an expanded clone.

NA	TRBD2	TRBV6-5	TRBJ2-1	CASSYSAGDYNEQFF	TGTGCCAGCAGTTACTCTGCGGGGGACTACAATGAGCAGTTCTTC
NA	NA	TRBV10-3	TRBJ1-4	CAISESEKLFF	TGTGCCATCAGTGAGTCTGAAAAACTGTTTTTT
NA	TRBD2	TRBV15	TRBJ2-7	CATSRAGGTYEQYF	TGTGCCACCAGCAGAGCGGGGGGGACCTACGAGCAGTACTTC
NA	TRBD2	TRBV4-2	TRBJ2-5	CASSQDRGEETQYF	TGTGCCAGCAGCCAAGATCGGGGGGAAGAGACCCAGTACTTC
NA	TRBD1	TRBV30	TRBJ1-4	CAWKSGTGNEKLFF	TGTGCCTGGAAAAGCGGGACAGGGAATGAAAAACTGTTTTTT
NA	TRBD2	TRBV5-4	TRBJ2-7	CASSPERGVYEQYF	TGTGCCAGCAGCCCCGAGCGGGGCGTCTACGAGCAGTACTTC
NA	NA	TRBV7-3	TRBJ2-3	CASSSQSGDTQYF	TGTGCCAGCAGCTCACAAAGCGGGGATACGCAGTATTTT
NA	TRBD1	TRBV15	TRBJ1-3	CATSSPRGAADSGNTIYF	TGTGCCACCAGCAGTCCCAGGGGGGCGGCAGACTCTGGAAACACCATATATTTT
once	NA	TRBV2	TRBJ1-1	CASSEAYWRGGSGTEAFF	TGTGCCAGCAGTGAAGCGTATTGGAGGGGTGGCTCCGGCACTGAAGCTTTCTTT
NA	NA	TRBV12-3/TRBV12-4	TRBJ2-7	CASSLSGPYEQYF	TGTGCCAGCAGTTTGTCGGGCCCCTACGAGCAGTACTTC
NA	TRBD1	TRBV5-1	TRBJ1-6	CASSLGQVGSPLHF	TGCGCCAGCAGCCTAGGACAGGTCGGTTCACCCCTCCACTTT
NA	NA	TRBV12-3/TRBV12-4	TRBJ2-5	CASSLANGETQYF	TGTGCCAGCAGTTTAGCGAACGGAGAGACCCAGTACTTC
NA	TRBD1	TRBV15	TRBJ2-3	CATSSGDRSTDTQYF	TGTGCCACCAGCAGTGGGGACAGGAGCACAGATACGCAGTATTTT
NA	NA	TRBV19	TRBJ2-2	CASSIRVSRRGTGELFF	TGTGCCAGTAGTATACGGGTGTCGCGGCGCGGCACCGGGGAGCTGTTTTTT
NA	NA	TRBV5-1	TRBJ1-1	CASSLSGQGSEAFF	TGCGCCAGCAGCTTATCGGGCCAAGGGTCTGAAGCTTTCTTT
NA	NA	TRBV30	TRBJ1-4	CAWSEAGFEKLFF	TGTGCCTGGAGTGAGGCGGGGTTTGAAAAACTGTTTTTT
NA	TRBD1	TRBV18	TRBJ2-2	CASSPPGQGASNTGELFF	TGTGCCAGCTCACCACCGGGACAGGGGGCCTCGAACACCGGGGAGCTGTTTTTT
NA	NA	TRBV29-1	TRBJ2-5	CSVRALAGETQYF	TGCAGCGTCCGAGCCCTAGCTGGGGAGACCCAGTACTTC
NA	NA	TRBV19	TRBJ2-5	CASSNPRETQYF	TGTGCCAGTAGTAATCCCAGGGAGACCCAGTACTTC
NA	TRBD1	TRBV5-6	TRBJ2-4	CASSTGQGWDIQYF	TGTGCCAGCAGCACAGGACAGGGCTGGGACATTCAGTACTTC
NA	TRBD1	TRBV3-1/TRBV3-2	TRBJ1-1	CASSRGGQLLMNTEAFF	TGTGCCAGCAGCCGGGGGGGACAGTTGCTCATGAACACTGAAGCTTTCTTT
few	TRBD1	TRBV6-5	TRBJ2-1	CASRGQGADEQFF	TGTGCCAGCAGGGGTCAGGGGGCGGATGAGCAGTTCTTC
NA	NA	TRBV27	TRBJ2-7	CASSPTMKAYEQYF	TGTGCCAGCAGTCCGACCATGAAGGCCTACGAGCAGTACTTC
NA	NA	TRBV30	TRBJ1-6	CAWDPFGRNSPLHF	TGTGCCTGGGACCCCTTCGGCCGGAATTCACCCCTCCACTTT
once	NA	TRBV3-1/TRBV3-2	TRBJ1-1	CASSQARRGTEAFF	TGTGCCAGCAGCCAGGCCAGGAGGGGCACTGAAGCTTTCTTT
once	NA	TRBV11-3	TRBJ2-7	CASSPGRDYEQYF	TGTGCCAGCTCACCGGGACGGGACTACGAGCAGTACTTC
NA	NA	TRBV11-2	TRBJ1-2	CASRYLGSRGYTF	TGTGCCAGCAGATACTTGGGGTCCCGAGGCTACACCTTC
NA	TRBD1	TRBV10-1	TRBJ1-1	CATGTANTEAFF	TGCGCCACCGGGACAGCGAACACTGAAGCTTTCTTT
NA	TRBD1	TRBV9	TRBJ2-1	CASSAASRGNEQFF	TGTGCCAGCAGCGCGGCCTCCAGGGGGAATGAGCAGTTCTTC
NA	NA	TRBV2	TRBJ1-1	CASSRTQPATTEAFF	TGTGCCAGCAGTAGGACCCAACCGGCCACCACTGAAGCTTTCTTT
NA	NA	TRBV9	TRBJ2-7	CASSVGGAYTYEQYF	TGTGCCAGCAGCGTAGGAGGAGCCTATACCTACGAGCAGTACTTC
NA	TRBD2	TRBV7-2	TRBJ2-3	CASSPGVRGGLDTQYF	TGTGCCAGCAGCCCGGGGGTGCGGGGGGGCCTAGATACGCAGTATTTT
NA	NA	TRBV11-2	TRBJ1-5	CASSLGRDQPQHF	TGTGCCAGCAGCTTAGGAAGGGATCAGCCCCAGCATTTT
NA	NA	TRBV25-1	TRBJ1-5	CASSRGGNQPQHF	TGTGCCAGCAGTCGGGGTGGCAATCAGCCCCAGCATTTT
few	NA	TRBV4-3	TRBJ1-1	CASSATENTEAFF	TGCGCCAGCAGCGCGACAGAGAACACTGAAGCTTTCTTT
NA	NA	TRBV12-3/TRBV12-4	TRBJ2-1	CASSLSMGNEQFF	TGTGCCAGCAGTTTAAGTATGGGCAATGAGCAGTTCTTC
once	NA	TRBV3-1/TRBV3-2	TRBJ2-7	CASSLQRSHEQYF	TGTGCCAGCAGCCTCCAGCGGAGCCACGAGCAGTACTTC
NA	NA	TRBV28	TRBJ1-3	CASSSRTDLGDTIYF	TGTGCCAGCAGTTCAAGGACCGACCTTGGGGACACCATATATTTT
NA	NA	TRBV2	TRBJ2-4	CASSDRLAKNIQYF	TGTGCCAGCAGTGATCGGCTAGCCAAAAACATTCAGTACTTC
NA	NA	TRBV6-1	TRBJ2-6	CASSEDGGSGANVLTF	TGTGCCAGCAGTGAAGACGGGGGCTCTGGGGCCAACGTCCTGACTTTC
NA	TRBD2	TRBV15	TRBJ2-6	CATSSYRTSGASSGANVLTF	TGTGCCACCAGCTCCTATAGGACTAGCGGGGCGAGCTCTGGGGCCAACGTCCTGACTTTC
NA	NA	TRBV7-3	TRBJ1-1	CASSPSGKNTEAFF	TGTGCCAGCAGCCCCTCTGGTAAGAACACTGAAGCTTTCTTT
NA	NA	TRBV19	TRBJ1-1	CASSPLGRGTEAFF	TGTGCCAGTAGCCCCTTGGGCCGGGGAACTGAAGCTTTCTTT
NA	TRBD1	TRBV29-1	TRBJ1-2	CSVFATEGADYGYTF	TGCAGCGTCTTCGCTACGGAGGGGGCTGACTATGGCTACACCTTC
NA	NA	TRBV27	TRBJ1-2	CASSPWGSYGYTF	TGTGCCAGCAGTCCCTGGGGTTCCTATGGCTACACCTTC
NA	NA	TRBV6-5	TRBJ2-7	CASSYKRRAYEQYF	TGTGCCAGCAGTTACAAACGGAGGGCCTACGAGCAGTACTTC
NA	NA	TRBV19	TRBJ1-1	CATASGDTEAFF	TGTGCCACCGCGAGCGGGGACACTGAAGCTTTCTTT